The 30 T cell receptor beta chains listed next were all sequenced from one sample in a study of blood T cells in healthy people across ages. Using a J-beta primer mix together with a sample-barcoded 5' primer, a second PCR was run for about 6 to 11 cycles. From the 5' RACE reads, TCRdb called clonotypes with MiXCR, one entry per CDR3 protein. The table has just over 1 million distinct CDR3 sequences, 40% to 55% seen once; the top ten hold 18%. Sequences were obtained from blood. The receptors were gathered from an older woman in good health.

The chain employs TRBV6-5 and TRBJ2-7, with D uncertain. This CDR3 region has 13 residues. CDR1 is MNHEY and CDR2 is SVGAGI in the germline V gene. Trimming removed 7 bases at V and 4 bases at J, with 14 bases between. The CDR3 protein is CASTLGRSYEQYF. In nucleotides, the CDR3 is TGTGCCAGCACCCTCGGGCGTAGTTACGAGCAGTACTTC.

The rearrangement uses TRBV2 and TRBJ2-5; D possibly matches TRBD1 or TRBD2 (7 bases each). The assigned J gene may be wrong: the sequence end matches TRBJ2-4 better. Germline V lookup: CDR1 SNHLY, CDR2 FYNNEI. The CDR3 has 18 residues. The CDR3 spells CASSERGRGSMGKNIQYF. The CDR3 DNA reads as TGTGCCAGCAGTGAAAGGGGGCGCGGGAGTATGGGCAAAAACATTCAGTACTTC.

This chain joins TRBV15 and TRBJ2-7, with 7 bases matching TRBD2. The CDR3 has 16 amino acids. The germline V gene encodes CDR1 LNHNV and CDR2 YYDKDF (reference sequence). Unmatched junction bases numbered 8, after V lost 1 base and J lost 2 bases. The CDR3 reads CATSRATGGMTYEQYF. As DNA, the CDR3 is TGTGCCACCAGCAGAGCCACGGGGGGTATGACCTACGAGCAGTACTTC.

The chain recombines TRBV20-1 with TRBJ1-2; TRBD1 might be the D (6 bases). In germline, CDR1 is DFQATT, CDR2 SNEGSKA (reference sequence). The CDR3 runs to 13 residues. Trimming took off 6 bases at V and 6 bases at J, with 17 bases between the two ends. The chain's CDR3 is CSATEQGVDGYTF. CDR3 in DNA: TGCAGTGCCACAGAACAGGGAGTCGATGGCTACACCTTC.

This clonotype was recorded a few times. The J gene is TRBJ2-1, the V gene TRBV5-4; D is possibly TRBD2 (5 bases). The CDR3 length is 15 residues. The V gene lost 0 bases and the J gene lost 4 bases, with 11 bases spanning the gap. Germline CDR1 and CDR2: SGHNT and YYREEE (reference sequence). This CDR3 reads CASSLDSGIYNEQFF. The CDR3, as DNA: TGTGCCAGCAGCTTGGATTCGGGAATTTACAATGAGCAGTTCTTC.

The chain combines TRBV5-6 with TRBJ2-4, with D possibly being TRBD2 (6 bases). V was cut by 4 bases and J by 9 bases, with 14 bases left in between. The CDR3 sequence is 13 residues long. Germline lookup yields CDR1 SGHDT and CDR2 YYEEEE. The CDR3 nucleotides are TGTGCCAGCAGCGACGGTCCCGGGGGCATTCAGTACTTC. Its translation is CASSDGPGGIQYF.

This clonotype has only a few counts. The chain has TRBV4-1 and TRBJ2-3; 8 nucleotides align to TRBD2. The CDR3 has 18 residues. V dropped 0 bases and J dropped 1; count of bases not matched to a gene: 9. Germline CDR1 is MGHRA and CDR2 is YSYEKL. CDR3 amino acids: CASSQDGGADFRTDTQYF. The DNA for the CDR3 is TGCGCCAGCAGCCAAGACGGGGGGGCGGACTTCCGCACAGATACGCAGTATTTT.

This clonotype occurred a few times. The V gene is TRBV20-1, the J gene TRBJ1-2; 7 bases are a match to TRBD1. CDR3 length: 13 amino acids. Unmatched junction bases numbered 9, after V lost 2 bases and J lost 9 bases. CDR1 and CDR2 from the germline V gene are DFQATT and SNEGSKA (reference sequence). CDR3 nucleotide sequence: TGCAGTGCTAGACCTCAGGGGACAGATCGCTACACCTTC. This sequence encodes CSARPQGTDRYTF.

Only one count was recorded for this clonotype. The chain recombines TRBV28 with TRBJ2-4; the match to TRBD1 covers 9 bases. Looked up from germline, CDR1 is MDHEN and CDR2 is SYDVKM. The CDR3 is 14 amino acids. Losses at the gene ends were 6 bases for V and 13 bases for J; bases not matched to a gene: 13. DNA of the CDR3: TGTGCCAGCAGATCCGGGACAGGGTCTTGGGGGCAGTACTTC. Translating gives CASRSGTGSWGQYF.

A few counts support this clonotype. CDR3 sequence reads: CASSLEGAPGGYTF. The CDR3 nucleotides are TGTGCCAGCAGCTTAGAGGGCGCACCGGGTGGCTACACCTTC. The chain recombines TRBV7-6 with TRBJ1-2; D is ambiguous. V lost 1 base, J lost 7 bases, and 13 bases lay in between. Germline lookup yields CDR1 SGHVS and CDR2 FNYEAQ. The CDR3 is 14 amino acids.

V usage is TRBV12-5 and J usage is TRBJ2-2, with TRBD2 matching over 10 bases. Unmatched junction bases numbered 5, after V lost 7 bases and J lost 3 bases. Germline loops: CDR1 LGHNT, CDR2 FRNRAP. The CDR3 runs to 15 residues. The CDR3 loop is CASELAGADTGELFF. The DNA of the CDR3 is TGTGCTAGTGAGCTAGCGGGAGCGGACACCGGGGAGCTGTTTTTT.

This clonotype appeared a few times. The CDR3 spells CASSPILAGGPLETQYF. The CDR3 DNA reads TGTGCCAGCAGCCCAATCCTAGCGGGAGGGCCCCTGGAGACCCAGTACTTC. J is TRBJ2-5 and V is TRBV7-3; 12 bases are a match to TRBD2. The CDR3 runs 17 residues. Germline V gene lookup returns CDR1 SGHTA and CDR2 FQGTGA. The ends lost 5 bases at V and 5 bases at J; junction bases unmatched: 12.

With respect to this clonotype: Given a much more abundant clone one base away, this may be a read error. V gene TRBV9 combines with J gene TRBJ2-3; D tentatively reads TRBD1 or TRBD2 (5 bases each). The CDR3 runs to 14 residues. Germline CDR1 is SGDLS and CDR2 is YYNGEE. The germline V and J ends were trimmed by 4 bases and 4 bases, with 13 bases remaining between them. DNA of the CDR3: TGTGCCAGCAGCCCAGCCGGGACCGCAGATACGCAGTATTTT. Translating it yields CASSPAGTADTQYF.

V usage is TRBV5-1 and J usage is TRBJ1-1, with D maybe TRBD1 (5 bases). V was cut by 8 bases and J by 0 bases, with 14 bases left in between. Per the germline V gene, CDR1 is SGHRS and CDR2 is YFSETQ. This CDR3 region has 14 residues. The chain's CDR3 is CARQVSPMNTEAFF. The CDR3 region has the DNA TGCGCCAGACAGGTTTCCCCCATGAACACTGAAGCTTTCTTT.

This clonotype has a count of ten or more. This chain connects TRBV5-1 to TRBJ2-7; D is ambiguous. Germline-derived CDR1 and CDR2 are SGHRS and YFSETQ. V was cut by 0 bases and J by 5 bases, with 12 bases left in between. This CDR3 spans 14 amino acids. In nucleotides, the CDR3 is TGCGCCAGCAGCTTGGCTGAGATCGCTCACGAGCAGTACTTC. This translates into CASSLAEIAHEQYF.

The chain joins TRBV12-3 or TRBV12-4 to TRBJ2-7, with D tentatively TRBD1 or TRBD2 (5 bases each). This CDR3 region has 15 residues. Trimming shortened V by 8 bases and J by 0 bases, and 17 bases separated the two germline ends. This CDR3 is CASALGVASSYEQYF. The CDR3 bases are TGTGCCAGCGCCTTGGGGGTAGCGAGCTCCTACGAGCAGTACTTC.

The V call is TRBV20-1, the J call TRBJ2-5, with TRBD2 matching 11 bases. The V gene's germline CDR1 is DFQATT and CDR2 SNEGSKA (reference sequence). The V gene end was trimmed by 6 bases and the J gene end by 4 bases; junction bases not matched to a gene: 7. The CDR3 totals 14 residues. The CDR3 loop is CSAFSGGASETQYF. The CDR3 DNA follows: TGCAGTGCCTTTAGCGGGGGGGCCTCAGAGACCCAGTACTTC.

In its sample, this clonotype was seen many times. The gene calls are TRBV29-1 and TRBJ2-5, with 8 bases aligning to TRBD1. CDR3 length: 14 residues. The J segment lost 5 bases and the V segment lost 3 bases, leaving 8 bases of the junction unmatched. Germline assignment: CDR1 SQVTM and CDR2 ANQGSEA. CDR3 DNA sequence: TGCAGCGTTGACCGGTCAGGGGGCCCGGAGACCCAGTACTTC. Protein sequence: CSVDRSGGPETQYF.

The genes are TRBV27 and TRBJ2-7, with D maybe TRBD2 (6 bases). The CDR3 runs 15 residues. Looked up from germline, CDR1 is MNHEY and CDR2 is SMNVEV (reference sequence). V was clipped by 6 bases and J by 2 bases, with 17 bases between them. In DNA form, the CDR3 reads TGTGCCAGCAGCCAGAGGACACCGGGGGCCTACGAGCAGTACTTC. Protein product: CASSQRTPGAYEQYF.

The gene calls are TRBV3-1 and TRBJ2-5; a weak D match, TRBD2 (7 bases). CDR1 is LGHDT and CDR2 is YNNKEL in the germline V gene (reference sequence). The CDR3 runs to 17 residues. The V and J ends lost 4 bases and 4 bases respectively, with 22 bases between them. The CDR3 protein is CASSPPFPGGPGETQYF. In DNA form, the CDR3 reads TGTGCCAGCAGCCCACCTTTCCCCGGGGGGCCGGGAGAGACCCAGTACTTC.

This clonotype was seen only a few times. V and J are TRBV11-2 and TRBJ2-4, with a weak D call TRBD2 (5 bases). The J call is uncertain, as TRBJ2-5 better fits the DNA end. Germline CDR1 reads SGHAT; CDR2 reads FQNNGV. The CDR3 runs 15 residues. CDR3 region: CASSLGSGVGETQYF. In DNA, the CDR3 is TGTGCCAGCAGCTTAGGATCCGGGGTGGGAGAGACCCAGTACTTC.

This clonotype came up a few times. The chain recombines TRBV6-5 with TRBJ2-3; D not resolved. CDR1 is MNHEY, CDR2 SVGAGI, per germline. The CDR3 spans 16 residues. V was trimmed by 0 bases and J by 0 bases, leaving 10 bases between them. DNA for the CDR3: TGTGCCAGCAGTTACTCTCCGGAGACTAGCACAGATACGCAGTATTTT. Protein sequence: CASSYSPETSTDTQYF.

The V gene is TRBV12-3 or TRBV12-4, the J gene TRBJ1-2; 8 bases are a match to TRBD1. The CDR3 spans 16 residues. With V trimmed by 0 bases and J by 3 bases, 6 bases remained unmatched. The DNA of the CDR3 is TGTGCCAGCAGTTTAGCCGGGACAGGACATTACTATGGCTACACCTTC. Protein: CASSLAGTGHYYGYTF.

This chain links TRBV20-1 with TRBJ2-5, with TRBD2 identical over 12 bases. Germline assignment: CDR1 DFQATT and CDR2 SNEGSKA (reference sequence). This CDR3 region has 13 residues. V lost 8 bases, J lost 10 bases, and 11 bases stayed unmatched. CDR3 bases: TGCAGTCGCCCAGCAACTAGCGGGGGGTTCCAGTACTTC. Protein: CSRPATSGGFQYF.

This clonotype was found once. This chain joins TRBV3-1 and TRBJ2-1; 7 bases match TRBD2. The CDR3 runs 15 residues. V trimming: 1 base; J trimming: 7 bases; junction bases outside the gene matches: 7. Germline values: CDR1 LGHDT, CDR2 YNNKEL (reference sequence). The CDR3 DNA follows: TGTGCCAGCAGCCAAGTAAGGCTAGCGGTTAATGAGCAGTTCTTC. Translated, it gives CASSQVRLAVNEQFF.

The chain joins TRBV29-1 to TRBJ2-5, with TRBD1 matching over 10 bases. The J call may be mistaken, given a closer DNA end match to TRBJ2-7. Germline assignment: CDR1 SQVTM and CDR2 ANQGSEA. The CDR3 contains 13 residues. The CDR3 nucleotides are TGCAGCGTTGAAAGGGGACAGGGGCGCGAGCAGTACTTC. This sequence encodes CSVERGQGREQYF.

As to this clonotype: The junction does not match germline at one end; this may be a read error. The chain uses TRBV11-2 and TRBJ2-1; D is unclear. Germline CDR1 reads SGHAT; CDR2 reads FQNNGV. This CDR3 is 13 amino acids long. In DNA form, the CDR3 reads TGTGCCAGCAGCTTTAACAACTACAATGAGCGGTTCTTC. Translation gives CASSFNNYNERFF.

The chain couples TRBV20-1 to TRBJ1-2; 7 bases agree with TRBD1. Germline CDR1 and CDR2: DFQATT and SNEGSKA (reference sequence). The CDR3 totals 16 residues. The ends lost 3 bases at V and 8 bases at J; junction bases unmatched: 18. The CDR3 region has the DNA TGCAGTGCTAGTTTGGGCCAGGGGGACGCCGTGAGGGGCTACACCTTC. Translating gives CSASLGQGDAVRGYTF.

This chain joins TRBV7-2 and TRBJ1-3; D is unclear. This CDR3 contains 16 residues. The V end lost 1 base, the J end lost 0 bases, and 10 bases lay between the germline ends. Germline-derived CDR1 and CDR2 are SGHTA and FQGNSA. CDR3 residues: CASSLVKKFSGNTIYF. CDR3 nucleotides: TGTGCCAGCAGCTTAGTCAAGAAGTTCTCTGGAAACACCATATATTTT. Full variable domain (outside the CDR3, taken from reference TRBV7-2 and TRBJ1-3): GAGVSQSPSNKVTEKGKDVELRCDPISGHTALYWYRQSLGQGLEFLIYFQGNSAPDKSGLPSDRFSAERTGGSVSTLTIQRTQQEDSAVYLCASSLVKKFSGNTIYFGEGSWLTVV.

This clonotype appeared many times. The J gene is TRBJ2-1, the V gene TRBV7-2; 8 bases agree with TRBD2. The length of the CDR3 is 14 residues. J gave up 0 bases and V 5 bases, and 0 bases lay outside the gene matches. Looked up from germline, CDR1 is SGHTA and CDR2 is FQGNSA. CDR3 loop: CASSREGSYNEQFF. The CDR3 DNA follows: TGTGCCAGCAGCCGGGAGGGCTCCTACAATGAGCAGTTCTTC.